Described below is a single T cell receptor beta chain sequence and its context. Its target is unknown. Germline CDR1 and CDR2: MNHEY and SMNVEV (reference sequence). This CDR3 spans 13 amino acids. V gave up 8 bases and J gave up 1 base, with 10 bases separating them. The data were taken from a study of beta chain features in type 1 diabetes. Overall study: Cell yields, age and gender were similar between patients and healthy donors.

What was sequenced were expressed TCRB transcripts, since all of the isolated RNA had been reverse transcribed. The assay was immunoSEQ multiplex PCR, and TCRdb's table has in-frame clones only and misses some. The repertoire holds nearly 700,000 clones, with roughly an eighth as singletons. Broader study findings: The study found moderately but significantly shorter TCRB CDR3s in all four CD4+ subsets of Type 1 diabetes patients.

The sample comprised naive CD4+ T cells from blood. The receptor was isolated from a man between 18 and 29 years old with type 1 diabetes. V is TRBV27 and J is TRBJ2-3; perhaps TRBD1 as D (5 bases). As DNA, the CDR3 is TGTGCCAGCCGAAAGACAGGCACAGATACGCAGTATTTT. Its protein product is CASRKTGTDTQYF.